This is a list of T cell receptor beta chains from one sample in a study of blood T cell repertoires in COVID-19. Some clones are missing from TCRdb's copy, which holds only in-frame ones; the method was immunoSEQ multiplex PCR. The table lists some 350,000 clones, over 75% of them singletons. Sample: PBMCs or T cells enriched from blood (not recorded which). The receptors shown here come from a woman in her twenties or thirties who had recovered from COVID-19. CDR3s include the opening cysteine and the closing phenylalanine or tryptophan. The order of the fields is D gene, J gene, CDR3 length, clone size, V gene, CDR3 protein, CDR3 DNA. D genes are given only for firm matches. Some rows mark clone size as missing; the rest say once, few, many or name a class of expanded clone.

D: NA; J: TRBJ2-1; length: 16; size: NA; V: TRBV6-4; CDR3: CASRPSGTGAGSEQFF; DNA: TGTGCCAGCAGACCCAGCGGGACGGGGGCGGGTAGTGAGCAGTTCTTC
D: NA; J: TRBJ2-1; length: 13; size: NA; V: TRBV12-3/TRBV12-4; CDR3: CASSLDRELGSFF; DNA: TGTGCCAGCAGTTTAGACAGGGAATTAGGTTCGTTCTTC
D: TRBD1; J: TRBJ1-4; length: 16; size: NA; V: TRBV13; CDR3: CASSPRQGARGEKLFF; DNA: TGTGCCAGCAGCCCCAGACAGGGGGCAAGGGGTGAAAAACTGTTTTTT
D: NA; J: TRBJ1-3; length: 15; size: NA; V: TRBV6-5; CDR3: CASSVLGGPWDTIYF; DNA: TGTGCCAGCAGCGTGTTGGGGGGTCCCTGGGACACCATATATTTT
D: NA; J: TRBJ2-2; length: 16; size: NA; V: TRBV19; CDR3: CASSFRQVVNTGELFF; DNA: TGTGCCAGTAGTTTCCGACAGGTGGTGAACACCGGGGAGCTGTTTTTT
D: NA; J: TRBJ1-2; length: 14; size: many; V: TRBV5-1; CDR3: CASSLGGTNYGYTF; DNA: TGCGCCAGCAGCTTAGGAGGGACTAACTATGGCTACACCTTC
D: NA; J: TRBJ1-2; length: 11; size: NA; V: TRBV29-1; CDR3: CSVREAYGYTF; DNA: TGCAGCGTTAGGGAGGCCTATGGCTACACCTTC
D: NA; J: TRBJ1-2; length: 13; size: NA; V: TRBV5-4; CDR3: CASNVNSDYGYTF; DNA: TGTGCCAGCAATGTAAATAGCGACTATGGCTACACCTTC
D: TRBD2; J: TRBJ2-5; length: 19; size: NA; V: TRBV5-5; CDR3: CASSLGITWGGVYVETQYF; DNA: TGTGCCAGCAGCTTGGGGATTACGTGGGGGGGTGTTTATGTAGAGACCCAGTACTTC
D: NA; J: TRBJ1-6; length: 15; size: NA; V: TRBV5-6; CDR3: CASSWMTGGNSPLHF; DNA: TGTGCCAGCAGCTGGATGACAGGCGGCAATTCACCCCTCCACTTT
D: TRBD1; J: TRBJ1-2; length: 13; size: NA; V: TRBV27; CDR3: CASRPQGVMVYTF; DNA: TGTGCCAGCAGACCCCAGGGGGTTATGGTCTACACCTTC
D: NA; J: TRBJ2-7; length: 14; size: NA; V: TRBV21-1; CDR3: CASTARGSSYEQYF; DNA: TGTGCCAGCACTGCCCGAGGGAGCTCCTACGAGCAGTACTTC
D: NA; J: TRBJ2-7; length: 13; size: NA; V: TRBV28; CDR3: CASSLHGGDEQYF; DNA: TGTGCCAGCAGTCTCCATGGCGGCGACGAGCAGTACTTC
D: NA; J: TRBJ1-3; length: 15; size: NA; V: TRBV30; CDR3: CAWSVAPGAGNTIYF; DNA: TGTGCCTGGAGTGTAGCGCCGGGGGCTGGAAACACCATATATTTT
D: NA; J: TRBJ2-7; length: 15; size: NA; V: TRBV7-8; CDR3: CASSLRQGLPYEQYF; DNA: TGTGCCAGCAGCTTACGGCAGGGTTTACCCTACGAGCAGTACTTC
D: TRBD1; J: TRBJ1-5; length: 14; size: NA; V: TRBV19; CDR3: CASSIDRVGQPQHF; DNA: TGTGCCAGTAGTATTGACAGGGTGGGTCAGCCCCAGCATTTT
D: TRBD2; J: TRBJ2-1; length: 13; size: once; V: TRBV2; CDR3: CARRTSGDNEQFF; DNA: TGTGCCAGGAGGACTAGCGGGGACAATGAGCAGTTCTTC